This TCR beta chain is drawn from a study of cytomegalovirus exposure and HLA in healthy donors. V shed 4 bases and J shed 2 bases, with 14 bases lying between them. The CDR3 is 15 amino acids. CDR1 is LNHNV, CDR2 YYDKDF, per germline (reference sequence). Findings and caveats of the study: It was reported that TCR beta sequences correctly inferred the HLA-A and HLA-B alleles for most subjects. There were reportedly fewer N-insertions in an Asian-associated ancestry cluster than the roughly 670-donor mean, in a later analysis. Within a later analysis, the majority of CMV-associated TCR beta chains appeared HLA-restricted.

Note on this clone: Its target is not known.

With 60 Vbeta and 13 Jbeta primers, the PCR was carried out. Generated by immunoSEQ multiplex PCR, the TCRdb table keeps only in-frame clones and is missing some. The data contain around 120,000 clones, around three quarters of them singletons. The sequenced material came from PBMCs. The TCR comes from a woman aged 45-65 years in good health and CMV-seronegative. The chain combines TRBV15 with TRBJ1-1, with D perhaps matching TRBD1 (6 bases). Here the CDR3 DNA reads TGTGCCACCAGCAATAGGGACATCACCAACACTGAAGCTTTCTTT. Its translation: CATSNRDITNTEAFF.